The source of this T cell receptor (beta chain) is a study of T cells in Graves' hyperthyroidism and ophthalmopathy. Findings of the study overall: Ophthalmopathy was separated from stable hyperthyroidism by a 13 V-J model. In validation, the model predicted ophthalmopathy. These predictions came a median about 6.5 months before onset. Most thyroid clonotypes expanded above 0.001 were also detected in blood.

RNA transcripts served as the template for amplifying TCR beta CDR3 regions. Using the HTBI primer set, a first-round RT-PCR was run on the TCR CDR3. TCRdb independently ran MiXCR on the multiplex PCR reads; one entry per CDR3 protein. The sample lists 550,000 to 700,000 distinct CDR3 sequences; around 45% were seen once. Thyroid ultrasound, orbital computed tomography, clinical symptoms, and serum thyroxine and TRAb underpinned diagnoses. For this clonotype: Its antigen is unknown.

V lost 4 bases, J lost 10 bases, and 8 bases lay in between. The V gene's germline CDR1 is SGHVS and CDR2 FQNEAQ. The length of the CDR3 is 10 residues. The rearrangement links TRBV7-8 to TRBJ2-7; D unresolved. The TCR originated in an adult woman with Graves' disease, either hyperthyroidism or ophthalmopathy (not recorded which). The sample consisted of peripheral blood or thyroid tissue (not recorded which). CDR3 residues: CASSSGRQYF. In DNA form, the CDR3 reads TGTGCCAGCAGCTCCGGACGACAGTACTTC.